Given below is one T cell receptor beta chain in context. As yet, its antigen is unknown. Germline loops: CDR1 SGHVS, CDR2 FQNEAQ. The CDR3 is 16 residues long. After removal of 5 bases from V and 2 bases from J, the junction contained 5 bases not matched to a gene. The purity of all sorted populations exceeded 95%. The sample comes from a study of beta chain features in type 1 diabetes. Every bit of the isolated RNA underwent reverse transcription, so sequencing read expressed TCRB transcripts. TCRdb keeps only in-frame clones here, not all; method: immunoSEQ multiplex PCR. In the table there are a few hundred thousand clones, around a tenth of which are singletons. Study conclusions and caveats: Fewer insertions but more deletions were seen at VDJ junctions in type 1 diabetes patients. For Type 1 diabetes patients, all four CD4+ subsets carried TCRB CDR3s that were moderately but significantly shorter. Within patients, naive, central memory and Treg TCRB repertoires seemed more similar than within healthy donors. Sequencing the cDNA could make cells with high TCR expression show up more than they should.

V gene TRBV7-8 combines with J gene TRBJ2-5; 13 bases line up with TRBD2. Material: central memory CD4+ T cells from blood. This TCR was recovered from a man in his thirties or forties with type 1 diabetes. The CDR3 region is CASSPQGLAGQETQYF. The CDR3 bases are TGTGCCAGCAGCCCACAGGGACTAGCGGGGCAAGAGACCCAGTACTTC. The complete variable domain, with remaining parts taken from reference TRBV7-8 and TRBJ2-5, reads GAGVSQSPRYKVAKRGQDVALRCDPISGHVSLFWYQQALGQGPEFLTYFQNEAQLDKSGLPSDRFFAERPEGSVSTLKIQRTQQEDSAVYLCASSPQGLAGQETQYFGPGTRLLVL.